A selection of T cell receptor beta chains follows, all from one sample in a study of response to subunit inactivated influenza vaccine. TCRdb called the RT-PCR reads again in MiXCR, with one record for every CDR3 protein. The sample has some 570,000 distinct CDR3 sequences, roughly 12% seen once; the top ten hold approximately 9.9%. This same sample was also taken into another study, of T cells expressing NK-cell markers.

The sequenced sample was PBMCs from blood, obtained on the day of vaccination. The receptor source for this set is a man aged 50-59 years who received an inactivated influenza vaccine. Each CDR3 is given without its conserved first and last residue.

v_call: TRBV28
j_call: TRBJ2-5
cdr3_length: 13
cdr3_aa: ASSSRPPLGETQY

v_call: TRBV6-5
j_call: TRBJ2-7
cdr3_length: 13
cdr3_aa: ASSYRGQGTYEQY

v_call: TRBV10-3
j_call: TRBJ2-3
cdr3_length: 10
cdr3_aa: AIKTSTDTQY

v_call: TRBV24-1
j_call: TRBJ2-1
cdr3_length: 16
cdr3_aa: ATSPGQGPLSSYNEQF

v_call: TRBV20-1
j_call: TRBJ2-1
cdr3_length: 11
cdr3_aa: SAPFGGWHEQF

v_call: TRBV29-1
j_call: TRBJ2-5
cdr3_length: 11
cdr3_aa: SVDRGSRETQY

v_call: TRBV4-3
j_call: TRBJ1-5
cdr3_length: 12
cdr3_aa: ASSQDTVDQPQH

v_call: TRBV11-2
j_call: TRBJ2-7
cdr3_length: 11
cdr3_aa: ASSLWALHEQY

v_call: TRBV9
j_call: TRBJ1-1
cdr3_length: 9
cdr3_aa: ASSDGGRPF

v_call: TRBV19
j_call: TRBJ2-1
cdr3_length: 13
cdr3_aa: ASSAPTSFYNEQF

v_call: TRBV10-3
j_call: TRBJ1-2
cdr3_length: 13
cdr3_aa: AISPQGNADYGYT

v_call: TRBV24-1
j_call: TRBJ1-2
cdr3_length: 12
cdr3_aa: ATSDSTGTHGYT

v_call: TRBV24-1
j_call: TRBJ2-7
cdr3_length: 13
cdr3_aa: ATSEGDSGFHEQY

v_call: TRBV5-6
j_call: TRBJ1-4
cdr3_length: 12
cdr3_aa: ASSLWKINEKLF

v_call: TRBV6-1
j_call: TRBJ2-1
cdr3_length: 13
cdr3_aa: ASRRLAGEFSEQF

v_call: TRBV5-1
j_call: TRBJ1-1
cdr3_length: 14
cdr3_aa: ASSLRVGGMNTEAF

v_call: TRBV28
j_call: TRBJ2-7
cdr3_length: 13
cdr3_aa: ASRGGTSGSYEQY

v_call: TRBV18
j_call: TRBJ2-7
cdr3_length: 13
cdr3_aa: ASSPQGYLSYEQY

v_call: TRBV5-1
j_call: TRBJ1-2
cdr3_length: 11
cdr3_aa: ASKQGEEYGYT

v_call: TRBV7-9
j_call: TRBJ2-7
cdr3_length: 11
cdr3_aa: ASSHWASYEQY

v_call: TRBV29-1
j_call: TRBJ2-1
cdr3_length: 12
cdr3_aa: SVIHSGNYNEQF

v_call: TRBV5-5
j_call: TRBJ2-7
cdr3_length: 13
cdr3_aa: ASSHLKGRDYEQY

v_call: TRBV12-3/TRBV12-4
j_call: TRBJ2-2
cdr3_length: 11
cdr3_aa: ASSGSRSGELF

v_call: TRBV7-2
j_call: TRBJ2-5
cdr3_length: 14
cdr3_aa: ASSYTRGRGLETQY

v_call: TRBV7-2
j_call: TRBJ2-1
cdr3_length: 12
cdr3_aa: ASSLEGDVNEQF

v_call: TRBV7-3
j_call: TRBJ1-1
cdr3_length: 12
cdr3_aa: ASRVGQGDTEAF

v_call: TRBV7-2
j_call: TRBJ2-7
cdr3_length: 13
cdr3_aa: ASSLRWTGTYEQY

v_call: TRBV28
j_call: TRBJ1-2
cdr3_length: 12
cdr3_aa: ARGPKDRPLVYT

v_call: TRBV7-8
j_call: TRBJ2-2
cdr3_length: 13
cdr3_aa: ASTPLAGAIGELF

v_call: TRBV28
j_call: TRBJ2-7
cdr3_length: 11
cdr3_aa: ASTSRLAYEQY

v_call: TRBV6-1
j_call: TRBJ1-5
cdr3_length: 13
cdr3_aa: ASPPDRGFHQPQH

v_call: TRBV10-3
j_call: TRBJ1-6
cdr3_length: 12
cdr3_aa: AISESQDNSPLH

v_call: TRBV20-1
j_call: TRBJ2-7
cdr3_length: 13
cdr3_aa: SARDPISGSYEQY

v_call: TRBV14
j_call: TRBJ2-2
cdr3_length: 14
cdr3_aa: ASSRRSGRSTGELF

v_call: TRBV7-6
j_call: TRBJ1-2
cdr3_length: 14
cdr3_aa: ASSDFRGGSNYGYN

v_call: TRBV12-3/TRBV12-4
j_call: TRBJ2-2
cdr3_length: 10
cdr3_aa: ASSWSTGELF

v_call: TRBV12-3/TRBV12-4
j_call: TRBJ2-2
cdr3_length: 12
cdr3_aa: ASSPTRSTGELF

v_call: TRBV7-6
j_call: TRBJ2-1
cdr3_length: 15
cdr3_aa: ASSLVYRGLKLNEQF

v_call: TRBV2
j_call: TRBJ2-7
cdr3_length: 12
cdr3_aa: ASSGGSGGREQY

v_call: TRBV7-2
j_call: TRBJ2-4
cdr3_length: 15
cdr3_aa: ASSLGPGALAKNIQY

v_call: TRBV29-1
j_call: TRBJ2-3
cdr3_length: 13
cdr3_aa: SVARTSGKTDTQY

v_call: TRBV16
j_call: TRBJ2-7
cdr3_length: 13
cdr3_aa: ASSQLAGLVYEQY